Listed below are T cell receptor beta chains from one sample, sequenced in a study of OX40 agonist ivuxolimab in advanced cancers. The method was immunoSEQ multiplex PCR; TCRdb's version includes in-frame clones alone and lacks a portion of them. The table includes some 21,000 clones, about 83% detected once. The input for sequencing was CD4+ or CD8+ T cells sorted from blood, taken in a trial of the OX40 agonist ivuxolimab. These receptors all stem from an adult with an advanced solid tumor such as melanoma, head and neck, liver or kidney cancer. Both conserved end residues are part of each CDR3. Each record gives: J gene, V gene, CDR3 protein.

TRBJ2-1 TRBV28 CASRSPSLGNEQFF
TRBJ2-2 TRBV6-5 CASSYSVAHSGELFF
TRBJ2-2 TRBV11-2 CASSSSGGAAGLTGELFF
TRBJ2-5 TRBV19 CASSERGWEETQYF
TRBJ2-7 TRBV7-6 CASSTRDTSYEQYF
TRBJ2-3 TRBV7-9 CASSNRYSTDTQYF
TRBJ2-7 TRBV4-1 CASSQDWYGTYEQYF
TRBJ1-5 TRBV7-6 CASSLGYGGGQPQHF
TRBJ2-3 TRBV7-3 CASSFAGGLPGTQYF
TRBJ2-1 TRBV7-6 CASSLVYDNEQFF
TRBJ1-1 TRBV9 CASSVGVGRDTEAFF
TRBJ2-3 TRBV4-1 CASEGGTSDTQYF
TRBJ1-1 TRBV2 CAGNLGGLTEAFF
TRBJ2-5 TRBV11-2 CASSPGITPRQETQYF
TRBJ2-3 TRBV28 CASSSQGATDTQYF
TRBJ1-1 TRBV5-4 CASSLERGTEAFF
TRBJ1-1 TRBV7-6 CASSLATASLMNTEAFF
TRBJ2-4 TRBV27 CASSNLGAGGKNIQYF
TRBJ1-6 TRBV6-1 CASSEQGDNSPLHF
TRBJ1-1 TRBV11-2 CASSLSRGGAEAFF
TRBJ1-1 TRBV28 CASSVGGTEAFF
TRBJ1-2 TRBV29-1 CSVREYYGYTF
TRBJ2-7 TRBV6-5 CASSYSPTGGEQYF
TRBJ2-7 TRBV7-9 CASSLVAYEQYF
TRBJ2-2 TRBV7-6 CASTGDRGQTGELFF
TRBJ2-5 TRBV7-9 CASSARGGQETQYF
TRBJ2-5 TRBV2 CASSEAFQGTGPTSETQYF
TRBJ2-2 TRBV29-1 CSVEGVMDGELFF
TRBJ2-3 TRBV4-3 CASSQVWGITDTQYF
TRBJ2-2 TRBV11-2 CASSLAQGIWHTGELFF
TRBJ1-2 TRBV6-6 CASSYGANTLYGYTF
TRBJ2-1 TRBV5-1 CASSLAGSGAYNEQFF
TRBJ2-7 TRBV27 CASSLLKSSYEQYF
TRBJ2-1 TRBV4-2 CASSQVEGGGLYNEQFF
TRBJ1-3 TRBV28 CASSPGFSGNTIYF
TRBJ1-1 TRBV6-6 CASSPSWTARGGEAFF
TRBJ1-1 TRBV6-1 CASSERSSGARTEAFF
TRBJ1-4 TRBV28 CASSGYRVPEKLFF
TRBJ2-7 TRBV6-6 CASSYNPGEQYF
TRBJ2-3 TRBV7-6 CASSLVPEADTQYF
TRBJ2-1 TRBV7-2 CASSLLGTASEQFF
TRBJ1-1 TRBV6-1 CASSEDRVAEAFF
. TRBV28 CASSLTVAGGPQNEQFF
TRBJ2-2 TRBV9 CASRGLRGSNTGELFF
TRBJ2-7 TRBV6-4 CASRPRAPYEQYF
TRBJ2-7 TRBV9 CASSAGTGRYEQYF
TRBJ1-2 TRBV28 CATSRGLGYTF
TRBJ1-1 TRBV5-1 CASLEEGFTEAFF
TRBJ2-7 TRBV4-3 CASSPYSGGAYEQYF
TRBJ2-7 TRBV6-1 CASREDGGDLREQYF
TRBJ1-4 TRBV4-1 CASSQRATNEKLFF
TRBJ2-7 TRBV28 CASSLGPRGGSYEQYF
TRBJ1-2 TRBV15 CATSRDVGLYGYTF
TRBJ2-7 TRBV28 CASSFRGRSYEQYF
TRBJ2-7 TRBV4-1 CASSQGGQYEQYF
TRBJ2-7 TRBV9 CASSVGGHLPYEQYF
TRBJ2-7 TRBV5-3 CARSRLGTDDEQYF
TRBJ1-5 TRBV4-2 CASSDRGQGVQSAQHF
TRBJ1-4 TRBV28 CASSLMGGGLFF